These T cell receptor beta chains were read from a single sample in a study of blood T cells in healthy people across ages. TCRdb redid the calling of the 5' RACE reads with MiXCR, one entry per CDR3 protein. In the table there are fewer than 700,000 distinct CDR3 sequences, under 55% of which are singletons. The sequencing input was blood. These receptors all come from an elderly man in good health. CDR3s include the opening cysteine and the closing phenylalanine or tryptophan. The D gene is left open where the match is weak. For some rows the clone size is stated as once, few or many, or as a class when expanded; others skip it.

NA	NA	TRBJ1-6	TRBV6-5	CASRRVASYNSPLHF	TGTGCCAGCAGAAGGGTGGCGTCATATAATTCACCCCTCCACTTT
few	NA	TRBJ1-5	TRBV6-5	CASKGYNQPQHF	TGTGCCAGCAAGGGGTACAATCAGCCCCAGCATTTT
NA	NA	TRBJ2-5	TRBV7-2	CASSSRAPSALQETQYF	TGTGCCAGCAGCTCTCGAGCCCCTTCAGCGCTTCAAGAGACCCAGTACTTC
once	NA	TRBJ2-7	TRBV7-9	CASSARQDAYEQYF	TGTGCCAGCAGCGCTCGACAGGACGCCTACGAGCAGTACTTC
NA	NA	TRBJ2-5	TRBV3-1	CASSQDRGSRETQYF	TGTGCCAGCAGCCAAGATAGAGGTAGCCGCGAGACCCAGTACTTC
NA	TRBD1	TRBJ2-7	TRBV7-2	CASSYRGPPLIYEQYF	TGTGCCAGCAGTTACAGGGGTCCACCACTCATCTACGAGCAGTACTTC
NA	TRBD1	TRBJ2-7	TRBV25-1	CASSEDVGRGRDEQYF	TGTGCCAGCAGTGAAGATGTGGGCAGGGGGCGGGACGAGCAGTACTTC
NA	NA	TRBJ1-1	TRBV7-2	CASGKQGSTNPEAFF	TGTGCCAGCGGGAAACAGGGTTCCACCAACCCTGAAGCTTTCTTT
few	NA	TRBJ1-1	TRBV6-6	CASSYSGGAGWAFF	TGTGCCAGCAGTTACTCGGGGGGGGCTGGCTGGGCTTTCTTT
NA	NA	TRBJ2-7	TRBV4-2	CASSQGTVTYNEQYF	TGTGCCAGCAGCCAAGGAACGGTTACCTACAATGAGCAGTACTTC
NA	TRBD1	TRBJ1-5	TRBV30	CAYRDRAAQPQHF	TGTGCCTACCGGGACAGGGCGGCTCAGCCCCAGCATTTT
few	TRBD2	TRBJ2-3	TRBV20-1	CSAQRTSGMVDTQYF	TGCAGTGCTCAGAGGACTAGCGGGATGGTAGATACGCAGTATTTT
many	NA	TRBJ2-7	TRBV6-6	CASSYSPGEDEQYF	TGTGCCAGCAGTTACTCGCCGGGGGAGGACGAGCAGTACTTC
NA	NA	TRBJ2-7	TRBV15	CATSRPGQADEQYF	TGTGCCACCAGCAGACCGGGACAAGCCGACGAGCAGTACTTC
NA	TRBD2	TRBJ2-5	TRBV7-6	CASSLSLGGRSETQYF	TGTGCCAGCAGCTTATCTCTCGGGGGGAGGTCAGAGACCCAGTACTTC
once	TRBD2	TRBJ2-1	TRBV4-1	CASSQIAGGNNEQFF	TGCGCCAGCAGCCAGATAGCGGGGGGAAACAATGAGCAGTTCTTC
NA	TRBD1	TRBJ2-6	TRBV5-1	CASSNRGSGANVLTF	TGCGCCAGCAGCAACAGGGGATCTGGGGCCAACGTCCTGACTTTC
NA	NA	TRBJ2-7	TRBV7-6	CASSSTVGPGYEQYF	TGTGCCAGCAGCTCAACCGTCGGGCCAGGTTACGAGCAGTACTTC
NA	TRBD1	TRBJ2-1	TRBV7-2	CASSRPTGGNEQFF	TGTGCCAGCAGTCGTCCGACAGGGGGGAATGAGCAGTTCTTC
NA	NA	TRBJ1-1	TRBV20-1	CSARDLALPGRDTEAFF	TGCAGTGCTAGAGATCTGGCCTTGCCAGGGCGAGACACTGAGGCTTTCTTT
NA	TRBD1	TRBJ2-5	TRBV5-1	CASSLAGTGVETQYF	TGCGCCAGCAGCTTGGCCGGGACAGGGGTGGAGACCCAGTACTTC
many	TRBD1	TRBJ2-5	TRBV5-1	CASSKDRVQETQYF	TGCGCCAGCAGCAAGGACAGGGTCCAAGAGACCCAGTACTTC
NA	TRBD1	TRBJ2-1	TRBV4-1	CASSQRQGATYTEQFF	TGCGCCAGCAGCCAAAGACAGGGGGCCACCTACACTGAGCAGTTCTTC
few	NA	TRBJ1-4	TRBV15	CATSRGANEKLFF	TGTGCCACCAGCCGTGGGGCTAATGAAAAACTGTTTTTT
NA	TRBD2	TRBJ2-4	TRBV3-1	CASSHYLAGAENIQYF	TGTGCCAGCAGCCACTATTTAGCGGGGGCCGAAAACATTCAGTACTTC
NA	TRBD2	TRBJ2-3	TRBV7-2	CASSLTAGEAQYF	TGCGCCAGCAGCTTAACCGCGGGAGAGGCGCAGTATTTT
NA	NA	TRBJ2-3	TRBV5-1	CASRLAFATDTQYF	TGCGCCAGCAGACTAGCTTTCGCCACAGATACGCAGTATTTT
many	TRBD2	TRBJ2-1	TRBV6-5	CASSSGTSGGSSYNEQFF	TGTGCCAGCAGTTCCGGGACTAGCGGGGGAAGCTCCTACAATGAGCAGTTCTTC
NA	TRBD2	TRBJ2-1	TRBV9	CASGLWEGFYNEQFF	TGTGCCAGCGGCTTATGGGAGGGGTTCTACAATGAGCAGTTCTTC
many	TRBD1	TRBJ2-7	TRBV12-3/TRBV12-4	CASSGTGLTYEQYF	TGTGCCAGCAGTGGGACAGGGTTAACCTACGAGCAGTACTTC
few	TRBD1	TRBJ1-2	TRBV7-3	CASSYKPGQGASSYGYTF	TGTGCCAGCAGCTACAAGCCGGGACAGGGGGCGTCAAGCTATGGCTACACCTTC
many	NA	TRBJ2-7	TRBV6-5	CASRGFYEQYF	TGTGCCAGCAGGGGGTTCTACGAGCAGTACTTC
many	TRBD2	TRBJ2-1	TRBV6-5	CASSYSPTSGYNEQFF	TGTGCCAGCAGTTACTCCCCCACTAGCGGCTACAATGAGCAGTTCTTC
NA	NA	TRBJ2-2	TRBV7-8	CASSLGTVISGELFF	TGTGCCAGCAGCTTAGGGACAGTCATATCCGGGGAGCTGTTTTTT
NA	TRBD2	TRBJ2-4	TRBV5-1	CASSLVGGAAKNIQYF	TGCGCCAGCAGCTTGGTCGGGGGGGCAGCCAAAAACATTCAGTACTTC
many	TRBD2	TRBJ2-7	TRBV7-2	CASSGGGLTDYEQYF	TGTGCCAGCAGCGGCGGGGGACTAACCGACTACGAGCAGTACTTC
few	NA	TRBJ2-6	TRBV12-3/TRBV12-4	CASSHSAGANVLTF	TGTGCCAGCAGCCATAGTGCTGGGGCCAACGTCCTGACTTTC
once	TRBD2	TRBJ2-5	TRBV6-2/TRBV6-3	CASSFLLANQETQYF	TGTGCCAGCAGTTTCCTACTAGCGAACCAAGAGACCCAGTACTTC
NA	TRBD2	TRBJ2-7	TRBV9	CASSVETSGLKQYF	TGTGCCAGCAGCGTAGAAACTAGCGGGCTTAAGCAGTACTTC
NA	NA	TRBJ2-5	TRBV18	CASSPGDTNNEQYF	TGTGCCAGCTCACCAGGGGACACAAACAATGAGCAGTACTTC
NA	NA	TRBJ1-4	TRBV7-6	CASTKSSFRNEKLFF	TGTGCCAGCACCAAATCCAGTTTTAGGAATGAAAAACTGTTTTTT
few	NA	TRBJ2-4	TRBV20-1	CSAREGSPVQYF	TGCAGTGCTAGAGAAGGAAGTCCGGTACAGTACTTC
NA	NA	TRBJ1-1	TRBV20-1	CSARDPVVRGTEAFF	TGCAGTGCTAGAGATCCGGTTGTTCGGGGAACTGAAGCTTTCTTT
NA	TRBD2	TRBJ2-7	TRBV10-3	CAISESGVVYEQYF	TGTGCCATCAGTGAGAGCGGGGTCGTGTACGAGCAGTACTTC
NA	NA	TRBJ1-2	TRBV3-1	CASSQDALGAGGYTF	TGTGCCAGCAGCCAAGACGCGCTGGGGGCAGGTGGCTACACCTTC
few	TRBD1	TRBJ1-2	TRBV7-2	CASSETGGRENGYTF	TGTGCCAGCAGCGAGACAGGGGGCCGCGAAAATGGCTACACCTTC
NA	TRBD2	TRBJ2-7	TRBV5-1	CASSLGAGENYEQYF	TGCGCCAGCAGCTTGGGTGCGGGAGAGAACTACGAGCAGTACTTC
once	TRBD1	TRBJ1-1	TRBV5-1	CASSSDRGGNTEAFF	TGCGCCAGCAGCTCGGACAGGGGAGGGAACACTGAAGCTTTCTTT
few	NA	TRBJ2-2	TRBV12-3/TRBV12-4	CASLRGSGGGELFF	TGTGCCAGCTTGAGGGGTAGCGGTGGGGGGGAGCTGTTTTTT
NA	TRBD1	TRBJ2-1	TRBV5-1	CASSPGQYNKQFF	TGCGCCAGCAGCCCGGGACAGTACAATAAGCAGTTCTTC
few	NA	TRBJ2-1	TRBV7-2	CASSLAYGNEQFF	TGTGCCAGCAGCTTAGCGTATGGGAATGAGCAGTTCTTC
NA	NA	TRBJ2-1	TRBV20-1	CSAPQGAGGSYNEQFF	TGCAGTGCTCCTCAAGGTGCAGGAGGCTCCTACAATGAGCAGTTCTTC
NA	NA	TRBJ2-1	TRBV5-1	CASSLLQGNEQFF	TGCGCCAGCAGCTTGTTACAGGGAAATGAGCAGTTCTTC
few	TRBD1	TRBJ1-2	TRBV7-9	CASSIRTGDYGYTF	TGTGCCAGCAGCATCCGGACAGGGGACTATGGCTACACCTTC
NA	TRBD2	TRBJ2-3	TRBV24-1	CATSDRSGRERDTQYF	TGTGCCACCAGCGACCGAAGCGGGAGGGAGAGAGATACGCAGTATTTT
NA	NA	TRBJ1-2	TRBV3-1	CASSHRGVNANYGYTF	TGTGCCAGCAGCCATAGGGGGGTGAACGCAAACTATGGCTACACCTTC
NA	TRBD1	TRBJ1-4	TRBV29-1	CSVETGDEEKLFF	TGCAGCGTTGAAACAGGGGACGAGGAAAAACTGTTTTTT
NA	TRBD1	TRBJ2-1	TRBV20-1	CSAGRTGEDEQFF	TGCAGTGCTGGGCGGACAGGGGAGGATGAGCAGTTCTTC